The 24 T cell receptor beta chains below were found in one sample sequenced in a study of T cells after yellow fever vaccination. Each CDR3 protein is one row after TCRdb ran MiXCR on the 5' RACE reads. Of under 550,000 distinct CDR3 sequences listed, less than 25% are singletons. The sample in question was PBMCs, obtained 21 days after the first yellow fever vaccination. Receptors originate from a man aged 18 to 30 who received the YFV17D yellow fever vaccine.

There are a few counts of this clonotype. The gene calls are TRBV6-2 or TRBV6-3 and TRBJ2-1, with 10 bases that match TRBD2. Trimming at V came to 7 bases and at J to 6 bases, leaving 9 bases not matched to a gene. This CDR3 is 15 amino acids long. CDR1 and CDR2 (germline): MNHEY, SVGEGT. The DNA for the CDR3 is TGTGCCAGCACCCCAGCCGGACTAGCGGTCAATGAGCAGTTCTTC. Residues: CASTPAGLAVNEQFF.

This clonotype was seen more than once but under ten times. The J gene is TRBJ2-1, the V gene TRBV11-1, with 7 bases aligning to TRBD2. The trim removed 8 bases at V and 5 bases at J, leaving 6 bases unmatched. The germline V gene has CDR1 SGHAT and CDR2 FQDESV (reference sequence). CDR3 length: 13 residues. Here the CDR3 reads CASRRGTHNEQFF. In DNA, the CDR3 is TGTGCCAGCCGGCGGGGGACCCACAATGAGCAGTTCTTC.

This clonotype was recorded at least ten times. The rearrangement joins TRBV11-2 to TRBJ2-1; 10 nucleotides align to TRBD2. The germline gives CDR1 SGHAT, CDR2 FQNNGV. V gave up 5 bases and J gave up 7 bases; unmatched junction bases: 2. The CDR3 covers 13 residues. DNA of the CDR3: TGTGCCAGCAGCACTAGCGGGGAGAATGAGCAGTTCTTC. This translates into CASSTSGENEQFF.

This clonotype was counted only a few times. This rearrangement joins TRBV20-1 to TRBJ2-1; D unclear. Germline CDR1 and CDR2: DFQATT and SNEGSKA (reference sequence). This CDR3 is 14 amino acids long. V lost 4 bases to trimming and J lost 0 bases, with 10 bases between them. The CDR3 nucleotides read TGCAGTGCTACGACGAGTGGCTCCTACAATGAGCAGTTCTTC. This codes for CSATTSGSYNEQFF.

The chain has TRBV5-5 and TRBJ2-1; 12 bases line up with TRBD1. This CDR3 contains 16 residues. Germline loops: CDR1 SGHKS, CDR2 YYEKEE (reference sequence). The trim removed 0 bases at V and 8 bases at J, leaving 6 bases unmatched. The CDR3 is CASSLEGQGALDEQFF. The CDR3 DNA sequence: TGTGCCAGCAGCTTGGAGGGACAGGGGGCCTTGGATGAGCAGTTCTTC.

In this sample, this clonotype turned up a few times. The chain carries TRBV5-1 and TRBJ2-1; D is ambiguous. Germline loops: CDR1 SGHRS, CDR2 YFSETQ. CDR3 length equals 15 residues. V lost 1 base and J lost 5, with 13 bases in between. The CDR3, as DNA: TGCGCCAGCAGCTTGTGGGGTTCAAACAACAATGAGCAGTTCTTC. The encoded protein is CASSLWGSNNNEQFF. The full variable domain, its missing parts supplied by reference TRBV5-1 and TRBJ2-1, is KAGVTQTPRYLIKTRGQQVTLSCSPISGHRSVSWYQQTPGQGLQFLFEYFSETQRNKGNFPGRFSGRQFSNSRSEMNVSTLELGDSALYLCASSLWGSNNNEQFFGPGTRLTVL.

A few counts support this clonotype. The CDR3 is CASSSTAGSSYNSPLHF. CDR3 DNA: TGTGCCAGCAGCTCCACTGCGGGGAGCTCCTATAATTCACCCCTCCACTTT. The V gene is TRBV11-2, the J gene TRBJ1-6; D uncertain. CDR3 length: 17 residues. Trimming removed 4 bases from V and 0 bases from J, with 13 bases in between. Germline-derived CDR1 and CDR2 are SGHAT and FQNNGV.

This clonotype appeared a few times. The chain joins TRBV14 to TRBJ2-1; 9 positions match TRBD2. This CDR3 has 14 residues. V trimming: 6 bases; J trimming: 1 base; junction bases outside the gene matches: 1. Germline values: CDR1 SGHDN, CDR2 FVKESK. CDR3 amino acids: CASRGLASYNEQFF. The CDR3 DNA sequence: TGTGCCAGCAGAGGACTAGCGTCCTACAATGAGCAGTTCTTC.

This clonotype came up a few times. The chain employs TRBV6-1 and TRBJ1-1; D call uncertain. V was shortened by 5 bases and J by 1 base, with 8 bases between the two germline ends. The germline V gene encodes CDR1 MNHNS and CDR2 SASEGT. The CDR3 totals 13 residues. Here the CDR3 DNA reads TGTGCCAGCAGTCCGGGGTCGAACACTGAAGCTTTCTTT. It encodes CASSPGSNTEAFF.

This chain uses TRBV7-2 with TRBJ2-7; weak D call: TRBD2 (5 bases). This CDR3 contains 14 residues. V dropped 5 bases and J dropped 2 bases, with 13 bases sitting between them. Germline lookup yields CDR1 SGHTA and CDR2 FQGNSA. The CDR3 region has the DNA TGTGCCAGCAGCCCGGCCGGGATTACCTACGAGCAGTACGTC. It specifies CASSPAGITYEQYV.

The rearrangement joins TRBV20-1 to TRBJ2-7; 7 nucleotides match TRBD2. This CDR3 contains 16 residues. Germline CDR1 and CDR2: DFQATT and SNEGSKA (reference sequence). The J segment lost 0 bases and the V segment lost 5 bases, leaving 13 bases of the junction unmatched. CDR3 protein: CSAGLPGTINSYEQYF. Here the CDR3 DNA reads TGCAGTGCTGGCCTCCCCGGGACTATAAACTCCTACGAGCAGTACTTC.

The chain combines TRBV24-1 with TRBJ2-7; possible D gene TRBD1, 6 bases. Trimming took 4 bases from V and 6 from J, leaving 18 bases between them. This CDR3 is 15 amino acids long. Germline assignment: CDR1 KGHDR and CDR2 SFDVKD. CDR3: CATSEGRGALREQYF. CDR3 nucleotide sequence: TGTGCCACCAGTGAAGGCAGGGGAGCCCTCCGCGAGCAGTACTTC.

The chain links TRBV7-3 to TRBJ1-2, with TRBD1 matching 7 bases. The CDR3 runs 15 residues. The ends lost 5 bases at V and 2 bases at J; junction bases unmatched: 8. The germline CDR1 and CDR2 sequences are SGHTA and FQGTGA. The CDR3 DNA sequence: TGTGCCAGCAGCCCAGCTTCGACAGGGAACTATGGCTACACCTTC. Its translation is CASSPASTGNYGYTF.

A word on this clonotype: With a much larger clone just one base away, this may be a read error. The rearrangement uses TRBV7-2 and TRBJ1-6, with D uncertain. The CDR3 loop spans 14 amino acids. The germline gives CDR1 SGHTA, CDR2 FQGNSA. The DNA for the CDR3 is TGTGCCAACAGCACTATAATAATAAGGTCACCCCTCCACTTT. The encoded protein is CANSTIIIRSPLHF.

With regard to this clonotype: Lacking the conserved final phenylalanine or tryptophan, this CDR3 likely reflects a read error. The chain recombines TRBV12-3 or TRBV12-4 with TRBJ2-2; D might be TRBD2 (6 bases). Between the trimmed V and J ends, which lost 8 bases and 1 base, there was a span of 20 bases. CDR3 size: 17 residues. CDR3 coding DNA: TGTGCCAGCGCGTTTGGGGGACTGGAATGGAACACCGGGGAGCTGTTTTCT. It translates to CASAFGGLEWNTGELFS.

This clonotype has just a few counts. V usage is TRBV12-5 and J usage is TRBJ2-2; D remains ambiguous. V was trimmed by 3 bases and J by 1 base, leaving 6 bases between them. This CDR3 region has 14 residues. The germline V gene has CDR1 LGHNT and CDR2 FRNRAP. The CDR3 nucleotides read TGTGCTAGTGGTTTTGACCTGAACACCGGGGAGCTGTTTTTT. Protein: CASGFDLNTGELFF. The variable domain in full, with the rest retrieved from reference TRBV12-5 and TRBJ2-2, is DARVTQTPRHKVTEMGQEVTMRCQPILGHNTVFWYRQTMMQGLELLAYFRNRAPLDDSGMPKDRFSAEMPDATLATLKIQPSEPRDSAVYFCASGFDLNTGELFFGEGSRLTVL.

This chain connects TRBV6-2 or TRBV6-3 to TRBJ1-1; D gene unclear. V was pared by 6 bases and J by 0 bases, with 23 bases between. The CDR3 loop spans 18 amino acids. Germline loops: CDR1 MNHEY, CDR2 SVGEGT. CDR3 coding DNA: TGTGCCAGCAGCCCGATACCGGACCGCGGATCCATGAACACTGAAGCTTTCTTT. Amino acid sequence: CASSPIPDRGSMNTEAFF.

This clonotype showed up just once. The chain uses TRBV5-1 and TRBJ2-3, with TRBD2 matching over 12 bases. V lost 0 bases to trimming and J lost 5 bases; unmatched junction nucleotides: 7. This CDR3 region has 17 residues. Germline values: CDR1 SGHRS, CDR2 YFSETQ. The CDR3 loop is CASSLGLAGVRVDTQYF. The DNA of the CDR3 is TGCGCCAGCAGCTTGGGACTAGCGGGGGTTCGTGTAGATACGCAGTATTTT.

This clonotype was found a few times. This chain joins TRBV20-1 and TRBJ2-1, with 10 bases identical to TRBD1. V shed 5 bases and J 3 bases; nucleotides not matched to a gene: 4. Germline V gene lookup returns CDR1 DFQATT and CDR2 SNEGSKA (reference sequence). This CDR3 contains 14 residues. The CDR3, as DNA: TGCAGTGCTGCGACAGGGGGCGTCTACAATGAGCAGTTCTTC. Translation: CSAATGGVYNEQFF.

CDR3 protein: CASRFRNTEAFF. DNA for the CDR3: TGTGCCAGCAGATTCAGGAACACTGAAGCTTTCTTT. The chain combines TRBV7-2 with TRBJ1-1; D remains unclear. The V end lost 6 bases, the J end lost 1 base, and 6 bases lay between the germline ends. The CDR3 spans 12 residues. Germline V gene sequence: CDR1 SGHTA, CDR2 FQGNSA.

The genes are TRBV20-1 and TRBJ1-5; D is undetermined. V shed 1 base and J shed 3 bases, with 7 bases lying between them. This CDR3 comprises 13 residues. The germline CDR1 and CDR2 sequences are DFQATT and SNEGSKA (reference sequence). Here the CDR3 reads CSARGSFNQPQHF. The CDR3, as DNA: TGCAGTGCTAGAGGGTCCTTCAATCAGCCCCAGCATTTT.

This clonotype was seen at least ten times. The chain uses TRBV27 and TRBJ2-1; D remains ambiguous. The CDR3 runs to 14 residues. Germline V gives CDR1 MNHEY, CDR2 SMNVEV (reference sequence). The ends were cut back, 10 bases at V and 9 bases at J, with 22 bases in the middle. CDR3 coding DNA: TGTGCCACCCCGACACACGTACGGATTGCTGAGCAGTTCTTC. Amino acid sequence: CATPTHVRIAEQFF.

This chain connects TRBV7-2 to TRBJ2-1; 7 nucleotides agree with TRBD2. Germline V gene sequence: CDR1 SGHTA, CDR2 FQGNSA. The CDR3 has 17 residues. Trimming cost V 5 bases and J 0 bases; bases outside gene matches: 10. CDR3 amino acids: CASSAFLAASSYNEQFF. The DNA of the CDR3 is TGTGCCAGCAGCGCCTTCCTAGCGGCCTCCTCCTACAATGAGCAGTTCTTC.

This clonotype was recorded a few times. This chain uses TRBV3-1 with TRBJ2-2; 8 bases align to TRBD2. In germline, CDR1 is LGHDT, CDR2 YNNKEL (reference sequence). The CDR3 length is 16 residues. V lost 0 bases, J lost 6 bases, and 6 bases stayed unmatched. In DNA form, the CDR3 reads TGTGCCAGCAGCCAAGAACGCGCGGGGGGCCCCGGGGAGCTGTTTTTT. Residues: CASSQERAGGPGELFF.